Below are 27 T cell receptor beta chains sequenced from a single sample in a study of T-cell memory formation after mild COVID-19. In TCRdb, the 5' RACE reads were re-called with MiXCR into one record per CDR3 protein. The sample consists of some 210,000 distinct CDR3 sequences, around 20% of them appearing once. The material sequenced was PBMCs or a T cell subset sorted from them (not recorded which). These receptors all come from an adult woman who had mild COVID-19 (a few samples of this study predate the infection). Cell type and time point are not known.

This clonotype was seen a handful of times. The chain carries TRBV5-1 and TRBJ2-2; tentative D call: TRBD1 (5 bases). CDR3 length equals 15 residues. Germline V gene lookup returns CDR1 SGHRS and CDR2 YFSETQ. With 4 bases removed from V and 1 base from J, the gap between germline ends came to 11 bases. The CDR3 nucleotides read TGCGCCAGCAGCCTATCGACAGTGAACACCGGGGAGCTGTTTTTT. Protein product: CASSLSTVNTGELFF.

This clonotype has just a few counts. The chain combines TRBV18 with TRBJ2-2; D perhaps matches TRBD1 (5 bases). There are 14 residues in the CDR3. The ends were cut back, 5 bases at V and 1 base at J, with 8 bases in the middle. Germline V gives CDR1 KGHSH, CDR2 LQKENI. The CDR3 sequence is CASSMGQNTGELFF. The DNA for the CDR3 is TGTGCCAGCTCAATGGGGCAGAACACCGGGGAGCTGTTTTTT.

This clonotype was seen a few times. This chain joins TRBV7-3 and TRBJ2-6; no firm D call. CDR1 is SGHTA and CDR2 is FQGTGA in the germline V gene. The CDR3 is 18 residues long. Trimming left V 1 base short and J 0 bases short, with 13 bases between. The CDR3 spells CASSLRQPVSSGANVLTF. The CDR3 region has the DNA TGTGCCAGCAGCTTAAGGCAGCCCGTTAGCTCTGGGGCCAACGTCCTGACTTTC.

The chain combines TRBV25-1 with TRBJ2-5, with 9 bases aligning to TRBD1. V shed 6 bases, J shed 5 bases, and the junction held 10 bases outside the gene matches. This CDR3 region has 15 residues. The germline V gene encodes CDR1 MGHDK and CDR2 SYGVNS. DNA of the CDR3: TGTGCCAGCAGAAGATCCGGGACAGGGAAGGAGACCCAGTACTTC. It translates to CASRRSGTGKETQYF.

The V and J genes are TRBV20-1 and TRBJ2-1; possible D gene TRBD2, 5 bases. The CDR3 totals 16 residues. Trimming removed 5 bases at V and 9 bases at J, with 26 bases between. The germline V gene encodes CDR1 DFQATT and CDR2 SNEGSKA (reference sequence). The CDR3 is CSAASGAASPGIEQFF. For the CDR3, the DNA is TGCAGTGCTGCTAGTGGTGCGGCTAGCCCGGGGATTGAGCAGTTCTTC.

A single count supports this clonotype. The chain combines TRBV20-1 with TRBJ2-1; 9 nucleotides line up with TRBD2. After removal of 6 bases from V and 1 base from J, the junction contained 7 bases not matched to a gene. The length of the CDR3 is 15 residues. Germline-derived CDR1 and CDR2 are DFQATT and SNEGSKA (reference sequence). CDR3 loop: CSAERGVWSYNEQFF. The CDR3 region has the DNA TGCAGTGCAGAGCGGGGGGTTTGGTCCTACAATGAGCAGTTCTTC.

This clonotype was counted at least ten times. The rearrangement joins TRBV12-3 or TRBV12-4 to TRBJ2-1, with D perhaps given as TRBD1 or TRBD2 (5 bases each). V lost 7 bases, J lost 9 bases, and 22 bases lay in between. The CDR3 is made up of 15 amino acids. The CDR3 nucleotides read TGTGCCAGCATCAGAGGGACGAGCGCCGACGCTGAGCAGTTCTTC. Its protein product is CASIRGTSADAEQFF.

This clonotype was detected only once. The chain couples TRBV5-1 to TRBJ2-3, with no clear D. V dropped 7 bases and J dropped 2 bases, with 14 bases sitting between them. Germline CDR1 SGHRS, CDR2 YFSETQ. This CDR3 comprises 14 residues. The CDR3 is CASGDRALTDTQYF. The CDR3 bases are TGCGCCAGCGGGGATCGGGCCCTCACAGATACGCAGTATTTT.

A few counts support this clonotype. The chain recombines TRBV9 with TRBJ2-3, with D uncertain. The CDR3 has 15 residues. The germline CDR1 and CDR2 sequences are SGDLS and YYNGEE. V dropped 0 bases and J dropped 0 bases, with 8 bases sitting between them. The CDR3 loop reads CASSVGRSSTDTQYF. The CDR3 DNA reads as TGTGCCAGCAGCGTAGGACGCTCTAGCACAGATACGCAGTATTTT.

V and J are TRBV19 and TRBJ2-7; possibly TRBD2 for D (6 bases). The CDR3 extends over 16 amino acids. Between the trimmed V and J ends, which lost 3 bases and 0 bases, there was a span of 15 bases. In germline, CDR1 is LNHDA, CDR2 SQIVND (reference sequence). CDR3 sequence (DNA): TGTGCCAGTAGTATCCTGCCGCGGAGGGGCTCCTACGAGCAGTACTTC. Amino acid sequence: CASSILPRRGSYEQYF.

The chain has TRBV24-1 and TRBJ1-1; D is unresolved. CDR1 is KGHDR, CDR2 SFDVKD, per germline. V shed 6 bases and J shed 4 bases, with 8 bases lying between them. CDR3 size: 12 residues. The CDR3 coding sequence is TGTGCCACCAGTCAAGAGTCCACTGAAGCTTTCTTT. Encoded protein: CATSQESTEAFF.

This clonotype was seen a few times. The chain links TRBV5-6 to TRBJ2-7, with D possibly being TRBD1 or TRBD2 (5 bases each). The CDR3 sequence is 15 residues long. The germline CDR1 and CDR2 sequences are SGHDT and YYEEEE. The V and J ends lost 4 bases and 1 base respectively, with 15 bases between them. The CDR3 sequence: CASSLSRGASYEQYF. DNA for the CDR3: TGTGCCAGCAGCCTGTCGAGAGGGGCTTCCTACGAGCAGTACTTC.

This clonotype occurred a few times. V and J are TRBV30 and TRBJ2-1; a possible D gene is TRBD2 (7 bases). CDR1 is GTSNPN, CDR2 SVGIG, per germline (reference sequence). The CDR3 has 16 residues. The germline V and J ends were trimmed by 1 base and 4 bases, with 17 bases remaining between them. The CDR3 protein is CAWSDLGGPRYNEQFF. CDR3 sequence (DNA): TGTGCCTGGAGTGACCTGGGGGGGCCACGTTACAATGAGCAGTTCTTC.

There are a few counts of this clonotype. V and J are TRBV4-2 and TRBJ2-4; D is possibly TRBD2 (5 bases). V lost 2 bases and J lost 0, with 26 bases in between. The germline V gene encodes CDR1 LGHNA and CDR2 YNFKEQ. There are 21 residues in the CDR3. Here the CDR3 DNA reads TGTGCCAGCAGCCAAACCCAGTGGGAGCGAGGTTTGAGTTCAGCCAAAAACATTCAGTACTTC. Translated, it gives CASSQTQWERGLSSAKNIQYF.

This chain joins TRBV20-1 and TRBJ2-3; D may match TRBD1 or TRBD2 (5 bases each). CDR3 size: 13 residues. Germline CDR1 DFQATT, CDR2 SNEGSKA (reference sequence). Trimming stripped 5 bases from V and 5 bases from J, with 14 bases between. The CDR3 spells CSAFRGGRDTQYF. Written as DNA, the CDR3 is TGCAGTGCTTTTCGGGGCGGAAGAGATACGCAGTATTTT.

This clonotype was observed many times. J is TRBJ2-1 and V is TRBV20-1, with 13 bases that match TRBD2. This CDR3 comprises 17 residues. V gave up 1 base and J gave up 2 bases; unmatched junction bases: 5. Germline values: CDR1 DFQATT, CDR2 SNEGSKA (reference sequence). The CDR3: CSARGLLAGGPYNEQFF. CDR3 sequence (DNA): TGCAGTGCTAGAGGCCTACTAGCGGGGGGGCCCTACAATGAGCAGTTCTTC.

There are a few counts of this clonotype. This sequence joins TRBV30 and TRBJ1-1; D not certain. CDR1 is GTSNPN, CDR2 SVGIG, per germline (reference sequence). V dropped 3 bases and J dropped 10 bases, with 18 bases sitting between them. CDR3 length: 13 residues. The CDR3 nucleotides read TGTGCCTGGAGAGACGTTGGAGGAGAACGAGCTTTCTTT. The encoded protein is CAWRDVGGERAFF.

V is TRBV5-1 and J is TRBJ2-3; D perhaps matches TRBD2 (6 bases). CDR3 length: 17 residues. Germline V gives CDR1 SGHRS, CDR2 YFSETQ. Trimming took 0 bases from V and 1 from J, leaving 15 bases between them. CDR3 sequence (DNA): TGCGCCAGCAGCTTGGCCGGAGGAGGGCTCGGCACAGATACGCAGTATTTT. The encoded protein is CASSLAGGGLGTDTQYF. The variable domain in full, completed from reference TRBV5-1 and TRBJ2-3, reads KAGVTQTPRYLIKTRGQQVTLSCSPISGHRSVSWYQQTPGQGLQFLFEYFSETQRNKGNFPGRFSGRQFSNSRSEMNVSTLELGDSALYLCASSLAGGGLGTDTQYFGPGTRLTVL.

A few counts support this clonotype. Here the CDR3 DNA reads TGTGCCACCAGTGATTACGGACAGGGACACTGGGAGACCCAGTACTTC. It specifies CATSDYGQGHWETQYF. This rearrangement joins TRBV24-1 to TRBJ2-5, with TRBD1 matching 8 bases. Germline values: CDR1 KGHDR, CDR2 SFDVKD. Trimming took 2 bases from V and 5 from J; bases not matched to a gene: 9. The CDR3 is made up of 16 amino acids.

This clonotype was observed a handful of times. The rearrangement links TRBV5-1 to TRBJ2-7, with TRBD2 matching over 9 bases. The CDR3 totals 13 residues. With V trimmed by 5 bases and J by 4 bases, 4 bases remained unmatched. Germline values: CDR1 SGHRS, CDR2 YFSETQ. The CDR3 region has the DNA TGCGCCAGCAGAGCTAGCGGGGAGTACGAGCAGTACTTC. Its protein is CASRASGEYEQYF.

This clonotype has a single count. The rearrangement uses TRBV5-1 and TRBJ1-1, with TRBD1 as a possible D gene (6 bases). In germline, CDR1 is SGHRS, CDR2 YFSETQ. V was cut by 2 bases and J by 3 bases, with 17 bases left in between. This CDR3 spans 16 amino acids. CDR3 region: CASSLVPGVMYTEAFF. The CDR3 nucleotides read TGCGCCAGCAGCTTAGTGCCAGGGGTGATGTACACTGAAGCTTTCTTT.

The sample holds many counts of this clonotype. The chain uses TRBV9 and TRBJ1-5, with unresolved D. Germline V gene lookup returns CDR1 SGDLS and CDR2 YYNGEE. V shed 0 bases and J shed 1 base, with 5 bases lying between them. The CDR3 has 14 amino acids. The CDR3 protein is CASSVGGSNQPQHF. Written as DNA, the CDR3 is TGTGCCAGCAGCGTAGGGGGAAGCAATCAGCCCCAGCATTTT.

This chain joins TRBV4-3 and TRBJ2-7; either TRBD1 or TRBD2 may fit D (5 bases each). The CDR3 sequence is 13 residues long. The V end was cut by 4 bases, the J end by 6 bases, with 13 bases between. From germline, CDR1 is LGHNA and CDR2 YSLEER. This chain's CDR3 is CASSPQGPGEQYF. In DNA form, the CDR3 reads TGCGCCAGCAGCCCGCAGGGACCCGGCGAGCAGTACTTC.

A few counts support this clonotype. The genes are TRBV20-1 and TRBJ2-1; the D gene is possibly TRBD2 (5 bases). V lost 0 bases and J 0 bases, leaving 9 bases between the germline ends. This CDR3 region has 15 residues. Germline V CDR1 and CDR2: DFQATT, SNEGSKA (reference sequence). In nucleotides, the CDR3 is TGCAGTGCTAGAGACTCCAGCGGCTCCTACAATGAGCAGTTCTTC. Residues: CSARDSSGSYNEQFF.

This clonotype has only a few counts. The chain uses TRBV6-5 and TRBJ2-1, with a tentative D call TRBD1 (5 bases). CDR3 length: 13 amino acids. V was pared by 6 bases and J by 7 bases, with 13 bases between. Germline CDR1 reads MNHEY; CDR2 reads SVGAGI. This CDR3 reads CASRGHLLNEQFF. CDR3 bases: TGTGCCAGCAGAGGACATCTCCTAAATGAGCAGTTCTTC.

This clonotype was counted only a few times. One end of the junction varies from germline; a read error may be responsible. The V and J genes are TRBV7-7 and TRBJ2-5; TRBD2 agrees at 11 bases. CDR3 length: 16 amino acids. The germline gives CDR1 SSHAT, CDR2 FNYEAQ (reference sequence). This CDR3 reads CASSLAGTSGSETQYF. The CDR3 coding sequence is TGTGCTAGCAGCTTGGCCGGGACTAGCGGATCGGAGACCCAGTACTTC. Variable domain in full (rest from reference TRBV7-7 and TRBJ2-5): GAGVSQSPRYKVTKRGQDVTLRCDPISSHATLYWYQQALGQGPEFLTYFNYEAQPDKSGLPSDRFSAERPEGSISTLTIQRTEQRDSAMYRCASSLAGTSGSETQYFGPGTRLLVL.

In its sample, this clonotype was seen a few times. The rearrangement links TRBV12-3 or TRBV12-4 to TRBJ2-7; D is possibly TRBD2 (6 bases). The CDR3 length is 13 residues. Trimming removed 6 bases from V and 8 bases from J, with 17 bases in between. The CDR3 is CASSPGLYVKQYF. As DNA, the CDR3 is TGTGCCAGCAGCCCGGGACTGTACGTGAAGCAGTACTTC.